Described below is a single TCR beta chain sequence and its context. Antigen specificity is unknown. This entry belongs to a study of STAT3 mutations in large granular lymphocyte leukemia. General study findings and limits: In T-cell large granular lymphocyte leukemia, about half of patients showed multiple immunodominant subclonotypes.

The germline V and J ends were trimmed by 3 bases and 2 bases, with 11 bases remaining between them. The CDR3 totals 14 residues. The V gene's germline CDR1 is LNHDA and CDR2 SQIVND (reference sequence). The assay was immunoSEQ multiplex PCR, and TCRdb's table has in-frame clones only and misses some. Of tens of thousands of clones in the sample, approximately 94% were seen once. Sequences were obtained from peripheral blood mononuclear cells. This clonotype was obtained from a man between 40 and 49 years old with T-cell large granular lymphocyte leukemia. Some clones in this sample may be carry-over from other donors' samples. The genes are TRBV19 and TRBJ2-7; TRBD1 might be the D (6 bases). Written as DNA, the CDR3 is TGTGCCAGTAGTATCTTTCAGGGGACCTACGAGCAGTACTTC. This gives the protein CASSIFQGTYEQYF.